This TCR beta chain is drawn from a study of T-cell memory formation after mild COVID-19. The study, taken as a whole, reports: CD4/CD8 balance held among clones contracting day 15 to 85, and later expanders leaned CD4+. Pre-infection memory contained some responding clones, which suggested that cross-reactive memory had joined. CD4+ contracting clones were found mainly in CM and EM, and CD8+ ones in EMRA.

As regards this clonotype: The antigen is not known.

5'RACE, which relied on constant-segment primers, yielded TCR alpha and TCR beta cDNA libraries carrying sample barcodes and UMIs. One entry per CDR3 protein, called by TCRdb with MiXCR from the 5' RACE reads. Among hundreds of thousands of distinct CDR3 sequences listed, approximately 19% were seen once. The sequenced sample was PBMCs or a T cell subset sorted from them (not recorded which). The TCR sequence derives from an adult woman who had mild COVID-19 (a few samples of this study predate the infection). Cell type and time point are not known.

CDR3 DNA: TGTGCCAGTAGTATAGCTCTGGGCGGCGGGAAGAACACTGAAGCTTTCTTT. Translating it yields CASSIALGGGKNTEAFF. The J gene is TRBJ1-1, the V gene TRBV19, with D unclear. Germline CDR1 LNHDA, CDR2 SQIVND (reference sequence). The CDR3 length is 17 residues. The ends were cut back, 1 base at V and 1 base at J, with 16 bases in the middle.